This T cell receptor beta chain was identified in a study of response to subunit inactivated influenza vaccine. Whole-study findings and limits: Few new T cells, the authors suggested, are recruited by each seasonal influenza vaccination.

The CDR3 runs to 13 residues. CDR1 is SEHNR and CDR2 is FQNEAQ in the germline V gene (reference sequence). Details on this clonotype: The antigen remains unidentified. The junction departs from germline at one end; a sequencing error may be responsible.

TCRdb itself ran the RT-PCR reads through MiXCR, one entry per CDR3 protein. The table lists 250,000 to 350,000 distinct CDR3 sequences, 22% of them singletons. This material consisted of PBMCs from blood, taken about 19 months after vaccination. The sequence derives from a man between 45 and 75 years old who received an inactivated influenza vaccine. J is TRBJ1-1 and V is TRBV7-9, with D maybe TRBD1 (5 bases). CDR3 sequence reads: CASSLVTPGTKRF. The CDR3 nucleotides read TGTGCCAGCAGCTTAGTGACGCCCGGGACTAAAAGGTTT.